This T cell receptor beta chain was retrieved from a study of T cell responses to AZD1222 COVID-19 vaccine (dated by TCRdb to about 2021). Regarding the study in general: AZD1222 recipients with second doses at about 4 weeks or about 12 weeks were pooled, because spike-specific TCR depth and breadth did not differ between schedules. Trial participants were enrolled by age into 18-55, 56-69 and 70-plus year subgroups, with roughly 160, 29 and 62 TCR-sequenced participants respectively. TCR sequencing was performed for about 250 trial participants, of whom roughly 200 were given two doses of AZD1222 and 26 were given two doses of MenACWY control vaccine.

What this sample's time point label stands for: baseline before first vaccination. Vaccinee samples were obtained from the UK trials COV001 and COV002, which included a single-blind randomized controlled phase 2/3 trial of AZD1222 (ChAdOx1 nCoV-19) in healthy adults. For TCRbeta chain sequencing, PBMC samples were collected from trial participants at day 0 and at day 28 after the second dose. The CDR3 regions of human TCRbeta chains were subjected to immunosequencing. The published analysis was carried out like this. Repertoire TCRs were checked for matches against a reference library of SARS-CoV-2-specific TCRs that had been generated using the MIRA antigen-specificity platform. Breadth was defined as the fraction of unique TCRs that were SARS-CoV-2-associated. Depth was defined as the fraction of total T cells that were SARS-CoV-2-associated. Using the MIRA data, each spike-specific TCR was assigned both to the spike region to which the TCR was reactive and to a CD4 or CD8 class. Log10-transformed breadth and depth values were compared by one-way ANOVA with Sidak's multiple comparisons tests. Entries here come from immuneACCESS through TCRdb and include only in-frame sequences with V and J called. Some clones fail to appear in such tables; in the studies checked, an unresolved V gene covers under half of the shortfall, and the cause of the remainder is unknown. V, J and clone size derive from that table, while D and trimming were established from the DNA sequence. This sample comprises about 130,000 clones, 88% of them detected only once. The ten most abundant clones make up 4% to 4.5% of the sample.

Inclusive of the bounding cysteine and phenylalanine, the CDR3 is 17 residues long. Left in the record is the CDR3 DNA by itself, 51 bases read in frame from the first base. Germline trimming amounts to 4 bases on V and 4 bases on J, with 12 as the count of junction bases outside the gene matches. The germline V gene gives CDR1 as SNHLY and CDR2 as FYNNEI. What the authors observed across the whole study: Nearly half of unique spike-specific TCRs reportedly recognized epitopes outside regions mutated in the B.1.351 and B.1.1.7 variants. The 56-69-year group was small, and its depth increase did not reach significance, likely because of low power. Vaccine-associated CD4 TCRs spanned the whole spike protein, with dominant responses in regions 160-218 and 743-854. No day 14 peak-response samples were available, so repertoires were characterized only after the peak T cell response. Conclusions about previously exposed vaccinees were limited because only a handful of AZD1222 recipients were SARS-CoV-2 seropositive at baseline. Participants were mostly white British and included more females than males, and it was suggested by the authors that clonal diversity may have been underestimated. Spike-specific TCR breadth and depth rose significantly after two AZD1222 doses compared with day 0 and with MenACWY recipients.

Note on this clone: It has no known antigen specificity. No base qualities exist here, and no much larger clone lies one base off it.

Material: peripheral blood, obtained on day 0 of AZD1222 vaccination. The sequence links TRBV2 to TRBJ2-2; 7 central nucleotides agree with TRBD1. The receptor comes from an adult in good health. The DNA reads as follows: TGTGCCAGCAGTGTCCGGGCCGGGACAGTATTCACCGGGGAGCTGTTTTTT. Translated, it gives CASSVRAGTVFTGELFF.